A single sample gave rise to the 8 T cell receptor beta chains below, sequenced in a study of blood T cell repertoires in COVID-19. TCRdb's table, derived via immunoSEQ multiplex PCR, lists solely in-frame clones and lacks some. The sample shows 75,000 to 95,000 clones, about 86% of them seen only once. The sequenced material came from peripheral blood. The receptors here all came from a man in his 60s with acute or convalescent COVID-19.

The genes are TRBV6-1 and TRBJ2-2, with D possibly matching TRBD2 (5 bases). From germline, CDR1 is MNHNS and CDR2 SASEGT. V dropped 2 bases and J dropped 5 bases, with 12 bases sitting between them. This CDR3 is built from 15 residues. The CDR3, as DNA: TGTGCCAGCAGTGAAATCGGAGGACGGACCGGGGAGCTGTTTTTT. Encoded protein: CASSEIGGRTGELFF.

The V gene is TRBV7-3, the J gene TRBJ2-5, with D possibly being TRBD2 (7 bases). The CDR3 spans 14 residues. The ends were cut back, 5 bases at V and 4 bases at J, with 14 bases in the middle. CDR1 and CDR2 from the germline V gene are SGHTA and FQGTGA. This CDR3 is CASSPMGGRETQYF. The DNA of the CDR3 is TGTGCCAGCAGCCCCATGGGGGGGCGAGAGACCCAGTACTTC.

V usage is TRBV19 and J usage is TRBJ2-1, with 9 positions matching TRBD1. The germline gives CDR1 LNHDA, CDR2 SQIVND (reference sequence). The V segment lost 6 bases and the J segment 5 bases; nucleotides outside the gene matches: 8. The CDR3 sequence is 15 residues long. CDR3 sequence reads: CASRPGTGMDNEQFF. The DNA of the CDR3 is TGTGCCAGTAGACCCGGGACAGGGATGGACAATGAGCAGTTCTTC.

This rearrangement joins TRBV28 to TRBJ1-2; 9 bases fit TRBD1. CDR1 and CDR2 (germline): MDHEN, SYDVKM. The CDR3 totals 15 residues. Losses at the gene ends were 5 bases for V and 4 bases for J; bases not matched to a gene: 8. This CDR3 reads CASSPTGGLVYGYTF. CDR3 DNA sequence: TGTGCCAGCAGTCCTACAGGGGGCCTGGTCTATGGCTACACCTTC.

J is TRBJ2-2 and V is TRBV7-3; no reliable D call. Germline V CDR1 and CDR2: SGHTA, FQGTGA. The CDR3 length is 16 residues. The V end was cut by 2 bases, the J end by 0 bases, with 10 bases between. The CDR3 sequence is CASSLDSGANTGELFF. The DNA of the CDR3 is TGTGCCAGCAGCTTAGACTCCGGAGCGAACACCGGGGAGCTGTTTTTT.

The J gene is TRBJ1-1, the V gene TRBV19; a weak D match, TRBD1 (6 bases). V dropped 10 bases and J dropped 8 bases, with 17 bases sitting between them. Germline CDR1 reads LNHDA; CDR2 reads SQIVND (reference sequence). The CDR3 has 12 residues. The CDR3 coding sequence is TGTGCCACTAATCCGGGACAACGCGAAGCTTTCTTT. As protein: CATNPGQREAFF.

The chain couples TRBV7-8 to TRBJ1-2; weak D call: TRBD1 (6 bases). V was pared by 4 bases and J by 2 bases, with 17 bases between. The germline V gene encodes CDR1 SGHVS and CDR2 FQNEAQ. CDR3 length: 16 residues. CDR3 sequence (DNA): TGTGCCAGCAGCTCCATGGCGGGGGCGGGGAACTATGGCTACACCTTC. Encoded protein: CASSSMAGAGNYGYTF.

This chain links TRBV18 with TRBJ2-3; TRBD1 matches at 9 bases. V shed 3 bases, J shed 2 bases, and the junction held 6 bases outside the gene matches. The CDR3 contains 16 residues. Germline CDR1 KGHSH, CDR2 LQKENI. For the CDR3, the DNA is TGTGCCAGCTCACCGTACCGGGACAGGGTCACAGATACGCAGTATTTT. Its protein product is CASSPYRDRVTDTQYF.